This T cell receptor beta chain was sequenced during a study of post-analysis software for immune sequencing data. Study-level background: The study covered relapsing-remitting, secondary progressive and progressive-relapsing courses of multiple sclerosis. Findings and caveats of the study: Higher frequency in patients than in controls was seen for 5 or 6 TRBV segments, with TRBV5-6, TRBV5-1 and TRBV20-1 among them. Strong same-batch co-clustering of samples appeared with F measure clustering.

To note about this clonotype: Its antigen remains unknown.

Unique molecular identifiers were present in the TCR beta cDNA libraries. TCRdb redid the calling of the PCR reads with MiXCR, one entry per CDR3 protein. Seen here are about 760,000 distinct CDR3 sequences, roughly 27% observed once, and the top ten hold approximately 0.55%. Losses at the gene ends were 4 bases for V and 12 bases for J; bases not matched to a gene: 6. This CDR3 has 13 residues. The V gene's germline CDR1 is DFQATT and CDR2 SNEGSKA (reference sequence). The J gene is TRBJ2-1, the V gene TRBV20-1, with 13 positions matching TRBD2. The specimen was blood. The receptor comes from a girl aged 10-17 years with multiple sclerosis. Here the CDR3 DNA reads TGCAGTGCTACCGAGGGACTAGCGGGGCGGCAGTTCTTC. It specifies CSATEGLAGRQFF.